This TCR beta chain was recorded in a study of Graves' ophthalmopathy and Graves' hyperthyroidism. The diagnostic workup employed clinical symptoms, serum thyroxine, TRAb, thyroid ultrasound and orbital computed tomography. PBMCs had their origin in fresh peripheral blood (roughly 9.3 ml). This clonotype was found many times. TCR beta CDR3 amplification used RNA transcripts. HTBI primers were employed in first-round RT-PCR, then a second-round multiplex PCR followed. TCRdb used MiXCR to reprocess the multiplex PCR reads, holding one entry per CDR3 protein. This table holds about 410,000 distinct CDR3 sequences, about 17% found once. This CDR3 has 13 residues. V dropped 3 bases and J dropped 4 bases, with 7 bases sitting between them.

This TCR was sampled from a woman aged 18-29 years with Graves' ophthalmopathy. Sequenced: peripheral blood. The chain couples TRBV12-3 or TRBV12-4 to TRBJ1-5; no definite D call. CDR3 region: CASSFAGNQPQHF. CDR3 DNA: TGTGCCAGCAGTTTCGCCGGGAATCAGCCCCAGCATTTT.